This is a list of T cell receptor beta chains from one sample in a study of PD-L1 blockade in urothelial cancer. Sequenced by immunoSEQ multiplex PCR; TCRdb stores in-frame clones only, minus some. The sample has tens of thousands of clones; 90% are singletons. The input for sequencing was PBMCs, taken around atezolizumab (anti-PD-L1) treatment. The receptors derive from a man aged 55 to 70 with urothelial cancer. Both conserved end residues are part of each CDR3. Fields, in order: J gene, clone size, D gene, V gene, CDR3 DNA, CDR3 protein. D genes are given only for firm matches. A clone size is listed for some rows: how often the clone was seen (once, few, many), or a class if it is expanded.

>TRBJ1-5|.|TRBD1|TRBV19
TGTGCCAGTAGTTTAGGACAGGGGGGCAATCAGCCCCAGCATTTT
CASSLGQGGNQPQHF
>TRBJ2-1|.|TRBD2|TRBV19
TGTGCCAGTAGTCCCTCCGGGACTAGCGGGGGGGCCGGCAATGAGCAGTTCTTC
CASSPSGTSGGAGNEQFF
>TRBJ2-5|.|TRBD1|TRBV5-4
TGTGCCAGCAGCTTGGAGGGTTGGGACAGGGCGGAGACCCAGTACTTC
CASSLEGWDRAETQYF
>TRBJ2-7|.|TRBD1|TRBV7-2
TGTGCCAGCAGCCCCGGGACAGTCAGAGACTACGAGCAGTACTTC
CASSPGTVRDYEQYF
>TRBJ2-5|.|TRBD2|TRBV27
TGTGCCAGCAGTCCCCAGCGGGGGGGAGGAGAGACCCAGTACTTC
CASSPQRGGGETQYF
>TRBJ1-2|.|.|TRBV21-1
TGTGCCAGCAGCAAAATCCTTCGCGGCACCACCTATGGCTACACCTTC
CASSKILRGTTYGYTF
>TRBJ1-1|.|.|TRBV29-1
TGCAGCGTTGTTATGGGGGGCACTGAAGCTTTCTTT
CSVVMGGTEAFF
>TRBJ1-1|.|TRBD1|TRBV18
TGTGCCAGCTCACCGCGATTACAGGGGGCCGGCACTGAAGCTTTCTTT
CASSPRLQGAGTEAFF
>TRBJ2-5|.|.|TRBV15
TGTGCCACCAGCAGAGACCCCCTAGGTGCGGGGCAAGAGACCCAGTACTTC
CATSRDPLGAGQETQYF
>TRBJ1-3|.|.|TRBV5-8
TGTGCCAGCAGCTTAACAGGCTCTGGAAACACCATATATTTT
CASSLTGSGNTIYF
>TRBJ2-1|few|TRBD1|TRBV5-4
TGTGCCAGCAGCTTGGACACCTGGGGTCAGGGGGCATTAGTTGTGAATGAGCAGTTCTTC
CASSLDTWGQGALVVNEQFF
>TRBJ2-7|once|.|TRBV7-2
TGTGCCAGCAGCTTAGCGGCTCGCGGGGGCCTCTACGAGCAGTACTTC
CASSLAARGGLYEQYF
>TRBJ2-7|.|.|TRBV25-1
TGTGCCAGCAGGGCAGCCGGGAGCTCCTACGAGCAGTACTTC
CASRAAGSSYEQYF
>TRBJ2-5|.|TRBD1|TRBV28
TGTGCCAGCAAAACCGGGACAGGGTTGGGGGAGACCCAGTACTTC
CASKTGTGLGETQYF
>TRBJ2-3|.|.|TRBV4-3
TGCGCCAGCAGCCAAGATACGAGTACAGATACGCAGTATTTT
CASSQDTSTDTQYF
>TRBJ2-7|.|TRBD1|TRBV5-1
TGCGCCAGCAGCACCGGACAGGGCTACGAGCAGTACTTC
CASSTGQGYEQYF
>TRBJ2-7|.|TRBD1|TRBV5-1
TGCGCCAGCAGCTTGATGGGACAGGACGAGCAGTACTTC
CASSLMGQDEQYF
>TRBJ1-2|.|.|TRBV6-5
TGTGCCAGCAGTACTAGGGGGGGGGTCTATGGCTACACCTTC
CASSTRGGVYGYTF
>TRBJ2-4|.|TRBD2|TRBV9
TGTGCCAGCAGTGCGGGGGGGCGAGACAACATTCAGTACTTC
CASSAGGRDNIQYF
>TRBJ1-2|.|.|TRBV6-1
TGTGCCAGCAGTGAACATTGGGACACAGTCATAGGCTACACCTTC
CASSEHWDTVIGYTF
>TRBJ2-5|.|.|TRBV7-3
TGTGCCAGCAGCCCTGGACACACAGGAGAGACCCAGTACTTC
CASSPGHTGETQYF
>TRBJ2-4|.|.|TRBV21-1
TGTGCCAGCAGCAAAGGGGGCGGGGGTACGGCCAAAAACATTCAGTACTTC
CASSKGGGGTAKNIQYF
>TRBJ2-1|.|TRBD2|TRBV19
TGTGCCAGTAGTAGGAGCGGGAGGGCGGTCAATGAGCAGTTCTTC
CASSRSGRAVNEQFF
>TRBJ2-7|.|TRBD2|TRBV30
TGTGCCTGGAGTGTTGAGCCGATAAAAACTGGACTAGCGGGAGGTTTGACCTACGAGCAGTACTTC
CAWSVEPIKTGLAGGLTYEQYF
>TRBJ2-3|.|TRBD2|TRBV28
TGTGCCAGCAGTGTCTCCGGGACTAGCGTCACCCATACGCAGTATTTT
CASSVSGTSVTHTQYF
>TRBJ1-5|few|TRBD1|TRBV7-3
TGTGCCAGCACCGTGGGACAGGGGACACAGCCCCAGCATTTT
CASTVGQGTQPQHF
>TRBJ2-2|once|TRBD1|TRBV7-3
TGTGCCAGCAGCTCGGACAGGGGCGACACCGGGGAGCTGTTTTTT
CASSSDRGDTGELFF
>TRBJ2-3|.|TRBD2|TRBV12-5
TGTGCTAGTGGTCCTGGGACTAGCGGAGCCACAGATACGCAGTATTTT
CASGPGTSGATDTQYF
>TRBJ1-1|.|.|TRBV11-2
TGTGCCAGCAGTCTAGACAGGAACACTGAAGCTTTCTTT
CASSLDRNTEAFF
>TRBJ1-1|.|.|TRBV18
TGTGCCAGCTCACCGACGGACTGGGACACTGAAGCTTTCTTT
CASSPTDWDTEAFF